This T cell receptor (beta chain) was sequenced for a study of PD-L1 blockade in urothelial cancer. Study background: Blood analysis was done at 3 weeks (second dose) and 6 weeks after treatment began. Counts from blood samples showed a median of about 150,000 T cells.

This CDR3 spans 13 amino acids. Per germline, CDR1 SGHTA and CDR2 FQGNSA. Trimming left V 3 bases short and J 9 bases short, with 12 bases between. This clone has just one count. Each PCR reaction had synthetic TCR analog templates spiked into it. Profiling relied on immunoSEQ multiplex PCR, and the TCRdb table lists in-frame clones only, not all of them. This table holds tens of thousands of clones, over 80% found once. The time point denotes: pretreatment peripheral blood. V is TRBV7-2 and J is TRBJ2-1, with D possibly TRBD2 on 6 matching bases. This specimen consisted of PBMCs, obtained around atezolizumab (anti-PD-L1) treatment. The clonotype originates from an older woman with urothelial cancer. The CDR3 DNA follows: TGTGCCAGCAGCTTGCGACTAGTTCGTGAGCAGTTCTTC. Protein sequence: CASSLRLVREQFF.